Following are 24 T cell receptor beta chains from one sample sequenced in a study of T cells in Graves' hyperthyroidism and ophthalmopathy. There were TCR beta CDR3 regions amplified from RNA transcripts. The HTBI primer set drove a first-round RT-PCR of the TCR CDR3. TCRdb passed the multiplex PCR reads through MiXCR, listing each CDR3 protein once. The sample shows 650,000 to 700,000 distinct CDR3 sequences, 17% of them seen only once. Material for sequencing was blood. These receptors all stem from a man aged 50-59 years with Graves' hyperthyroidism.

Many counts were recorded for this clonotype. V is TRBV2 and J is TRBJ1-1; 8 nucleotides agree with TRBD1. Germline CDR1 SNHLY, CDR2 FYNNEI. The V and J ends lost 7 bases and 3 bases, in that order; junction bases with no gene match: 10. The CDR3 is 15 residues long. CDR3 sequence reads: CASNGQGTVYTEAFF. The CDR3 DNA reads as TGTGCCAGCAATGGACAGGGTACGGTTTACACTGAAGCTTTCTTT.

This clonotype has a count of ten or more. J is TRBJ2-6 and V is TRBV2; D gene ambiguous. The germline CDR1 and CDR2 sequences are SNHLY and FYNNEI. V dropped 5 bases and J dropped 4 bases, with 12 bases sitting between them. CDR3 length equals 15 residues. The CDR3 region is CASSSNRGGANVLTF. In DNA, the CDR3 is TGTGCCAGCAGTTCGAACCGTGGGGGGGCCAACGTCCTGACTTTC.

This clonotype was detected ten times or more. CDR3 sequence reads: CAWAGETQYF. Written as DNA, the CDR3 is TGTGCCTGGGCAGGAGAGACCCAGTACTTC. The J gene is TRBJ2-5, the V gene TRBV30; D gene unclear. From germline, CDR1 is GTSNPN and CDR2 SVGIG (reference sequence). V lost 5 bases and J 4 bases, leaving 5 bases between the germline ends. The CDR3 extends over 10 amino acids.

The CDR3 protein is CASSYSRTGGTGAEAFF. CDR3 nucleotides: TGTGCCAGCAGTTACTCTAGGACAGGGGGGACGGGCGCTGAAGCTTTCTTT. The rearrangement joins TRBV6-5 to TRBJ1-1; TRBD1 aligns across 10 bases. V lost 0 bases, J lost 6 bases, and 10 bases stayed unmatched. This CDR3 is 17 amino acids long. Per the germline V gene, CDR1 is MNHEY and CDR2 is SVGAGI.

This clonotype has a handful of counts. The chain recombines TRBV6-1 with TRBJ2-7, with TRBD1 identical over 10 bases. The CDR3 sequence is 13 residues long. The V gene end was trimmed by 10 bases and the J gene end by 6 bases; junction bases not matched to a gene: 9. The germline V gene has CDR1 MNHNS and CDR2 SASEGT. In nucleotides, the CDR3 is TGTGCCATTACCGGGACAGGGGCCGGCGAGCAGTACTTC. It specifies CAITGTGAGEQYF.

Ten or more counts support this clonotype. The chain links TRBV28 to TRBJ2-7; D assignment may be TRBD1 or TRBD2 (5 bases each). This CDR3 has 15 amino acids. CDR1 and CDR2 from the germline V gene are MDHEN and SYDVKM. Trimming removed 4 bases from V and 4 bases from J, with 17 bases in between. Here the CDR3 reads CASSSDRDGPYEQYF. CDR3 bases: TGTGCCAGCAGTTCAGACCGGGACGGACCTTACGAGCAGTACTTC.

This clonotype was recorded a few times. The chain links TRBV4-1 to TRBJ1-2, with TRBD1 identical over 9 bases. This CDR3 comprises 17 residues. CDR1 and CDR2 (germline): MGHRA, YSYEKL. J was trimmed by 5 bases and V by 0 bases; bases with no gene match: 10. This chain's CDR3 is CASSQEFRGQGLYGYTF. CDR3 in DNA: TGCGCCAGCAGCCAAGAATTCCGGGGACAGGGCCTTTATGGCTACACCTTC.

The table lists this clonotype with many counts. V gene TRBV20-1 combines with J gene TRBJ2-7; TRBD1 matches 10 bases. The CDR3 runs to 15 residues. Per germline, CDR1 DFQATT and CDR2 SNEGSKA (reference sequence). With 1 base clipped from V and 5 bases from J, the junction kept 8 bases outside the gene matches. For the CDR3, the DNA is TGCAGTGCTAGAGGTGGGACAGGGGTCCCCCACGAGCAGTACTTC. The encoded protein is CSARGGTGVPHEQYF.

This clonotype was found a few times. V usage is TRBV10-3 and J usage is TRBJ2-2; TRBD1 matches at 9 bases. V lost 7 bases, J lost 7 bases, and 7 bases stayed unmatched. Germline V gene lookup returns CDR1 ENHRY and CDR2 SYGVKD. The CDR3 loop spans 14 amino acids. As DNA, the CDR3 is TGTGCCATCAACCCGGGACAGGGAGTCGGGGAGCTGTTTTTT. It specifies CAINPGQGVGELFF.

This clonotype has ten or more counts. V and J are TRBV12-3 or TRBV12-4 and TRBJ2-5, with D tentatively TRBD2 (6 bases). Trimming took 3 bases from V and 4 from J, leaving 12 bases between them. The CDR3 loop spans 14 amino acids. The DNA for the CDR3 is TGTGCCAGCAGTTTGTTCAGGGAGGTAGAGACCCAGTACTTC. Amino acids: CASSLFREVETQYF.

This clonotype was picked up a small number of times. The rearrangement joins TRBV10-3 to TRBJ2-1, with 10 nucleotides matching TRBD2. CDR3 size: 20 residues. The V gene's germline CDR1 is ENHRY and CDR2 SYGVKD. Unmatched junction bases numbered 17, after V lost 4 bases and J lost 2 bases. Here the CDR3 reads CAISVGPGVPSGGAYNEQFF. In DNA, the CDR3 is TGTGCCATCAGTGTCGGGCCGGGGGTGCCTAGCGGGGGAGCCTACAATGAGCAGTTCTTC.

This clonotype was seen a handful of times. CDR3 sequence (DNA): TGTGCCAGCAGCTTAGTTCCAGGGGATCTTGGCTACACCTTC. As protein: CASSLVPGDLGYTF. The chain uses TRBV7-9 and TRBJ1-2; possibly TRBD1 for D (6 bases). Germline V gene lookup returns CDR1 SEHNR and CDR2 FQNEAQ (reference sequence). CDR3 size: 14 residues. With 1 base removed from V and 7 bases from J, the gap between germline ends came to 13 bases.

This clonotype was seen only a few times. The V and J genes are TRBV5-1 and TRBJ2-2; D uncertain. Deletions cut 0 bases from V and 0 bases from J, with 9 bases between. CDR3 length: 16 residues. Germline lookup yields CDR1 SGHRS and CDR2 YFSETQ. CDR3 bases: TGCGCCAGCAGCTTGGAAGTCAGCGCGAACACCGGGGAGCTGTTTTTT. This gives the protein CASSLEVSANTGELFF.

This clonotype was observed a handful of times. This chain uses TRBV15 with TRBJ1-1; 8 nucleotides align to TRBD1. The CDR3 consists of 14 residues. The V and J ends lost 1 base and 4 bases, in that order; junction bases with no gene match: 2. Germline V lookup: CDR1 LNHNV, CDR2 YYDKDF (reference sequence). The CDR3 here is CATSRVQGVTEAFF. CDR3 nucleotides: TGTGCCACCAGCAGAGTACAGGGGGTCACTGAAGCTTTCTTT. Complete variable domain (other parts from reference TRBV15 and TRBJ1-1): DAMVIQNPRYQVTQFGKPVTLSCSQTLNHNVMYWYQQKSSQAPKLLFHYYDKDFNNEADTPDNFQSRRPNTSFCFLDIRSPGLGDTAMYLCATSRVQGVTEAFFGQGTRLTVV.

The V gene is TRBV2, the J gene TRBJ2-7; possibly TRBD2 for D (5 bases). The CDR3 loop spans 14 amino acids. In germline, CDR1 is SNHLY, CDR2 FYNNEI. Trimming left V 8 bases short and J 4 bases short, with 18 bases between. The CDR3 bases are TGTGCCAGCGCCGTTGGAGGTACCGGATACGAGCAGTACTTC. Residues: CASAVGGTGYEQYF.

J is TRBJ1-1 and V is TRBV7-2, with D unclear. The CDR3 extends over 14 amino acids. CDR1 and CDR2 from the germline V gene are SGHTA and FQGNSA. The V end lost 1 base, the J end lost 6 bases, and 12 bases lay between the germline ends. In DNA, the CDR3 is TGTGCCAGCAGCTTAGGTCGGGGTGGGGCTGAAGCTTTCTTT. This translates into CASSLGRGGAEAFF.

The V and J genes are TRBV4-3 and TRBJ2-1, with 11 bases matching TRBD2. Germline V gene sequence: CDR1 LGHNA, CDR2 YSLEER. V lost 3 bases to trimming and J lost 4 bases; unmatched junction nucleotides: 5. The CDR3 has 16 residues. DNA for the CDR3: TGCGCCAGCAGCCACGAGAGGACTAGCGGGTACAATGAGCAGTTCTTC. Translation: CASSHERTSGYNEQFF.

This clonotype was seen at least ten times. The chain has TRBV5-1 and TRBJ2-1, with D perhaps being TRBD1 or TRBD2 (5 bases each). The germline V gene encodes CDR1 SGHRS and CDR2 YFSETQ. Trimming cost V 0 bases and J 3 bases, with 10 bases left between them. The CDR3 is 15 amino acids. DNA for the CDR3: TGCGCCAGCAGCTTGGACGGGACGAACTACAATGAGCAGTTCTTC. Translated, it gives CASSLDGTNYNEQFF.

This clonotype was detected many times. The V gene is TRBV28, the J gene TRBJ1-5; 7 bases are shared with TRBD1. This CDR3 spans 14 amino acids. CDR1 and CDR2 (germline): MDHEN, SYDVKM. The V and J ends lost 4 bases and 3 bases, in that order; junction bases with no gene match: 3. CDR3 loop: CASSSGQLNQPQHF. The CDR3 DNA sequence: TGTGCCAGCAGTTCGGGACAGCTCAATCAGCCCCAGCATTTT.

Ten or more counts support this clonotype. V gene TRBV29-1 combines with J gene TRBJ1-1, with no clear D. Germline CDR1 is SQVTM and CDR2 is ANQGSEA. The CDR3 has 13 amino acids. Trimming stripped 0 bases from V and 10 bases from J, with 15 bases between. DNA for the CDR3: TGCAGCGTTGAAGATCTAGACACCCTTGGAGCTTTCTTT. This codes for CSVEDLDTLGAFF.

This clonotype was seen more than once but under ten times. The chain combines TRBV24-1 with TRBJ2-7; 7 bases fit TRBD1. This CDR3 is built from 17 residues. Germline trimming cut 9 bases from V and 2 bases from J; bases unmatched to any gene: 18. The germline gives CDR1 KGHDR, CDR2 SFDVKD. Written as DNA, the CDR3 is TGTGCCACCCACCAGCCGAATCGTCCGGGACAGCCCTACGAGCAGTACTTC. Translating it yields CATHQPNRPGQPYEQYF.

The chain has TRBV6-9 and TRBJ2-3; 11 nucleotides agree with TRBD2. V was pared by 3 bases and J by 2 bases, with 10 bases of the junction left unmatched. Looked up from germline, CDR1 is MNHGY and CDR2 is SVAAGI. CDR3 size: 18 residues. For the CDR3, the DNA is TGTGCCAGCAGTTACCCTCTTAAGACTAGCGGGACCACAGATACGCAGTATTTT. Its translation is CASSYPLKTSGTTDTQYF.

V is TRBV7-9 and J is TRBJ2-7; 7 bases agree with TRBD1. Germline CDR1 SEHNR, CDR2 FQNEAQ (reference sequence). CDR3 length equals 17 residues. J was trimmed by 0 bases and V by 5 bases; bases with no gene match: 13. The CDR3 coding sequence is TGTGCCAGCAGCCCAAGTCAGGACAGGAAAACCTCCTACGAGCAGTACTTC. It translates to CASSPSQDRKTSYEQYF.

In its sample, this clonotype was seen a few times. The chain is built from TRBV11-2 and TRBJ2-7; the D call may be TRBD1 or TRBD2 (5 bases each). The CDR3 consists of 15 residues. V lost 6 bases and J lost 0, with 15 bases in between. Germline CDR1 and CDR2: SGHAT and FQNNGV. CDR3: CASSSGTLFSYEQYF. The CDR3, as DNA: TGTGCCAGCAGTTCAGGGACCTTATTCTCCTACGAGCAGTACTTC.